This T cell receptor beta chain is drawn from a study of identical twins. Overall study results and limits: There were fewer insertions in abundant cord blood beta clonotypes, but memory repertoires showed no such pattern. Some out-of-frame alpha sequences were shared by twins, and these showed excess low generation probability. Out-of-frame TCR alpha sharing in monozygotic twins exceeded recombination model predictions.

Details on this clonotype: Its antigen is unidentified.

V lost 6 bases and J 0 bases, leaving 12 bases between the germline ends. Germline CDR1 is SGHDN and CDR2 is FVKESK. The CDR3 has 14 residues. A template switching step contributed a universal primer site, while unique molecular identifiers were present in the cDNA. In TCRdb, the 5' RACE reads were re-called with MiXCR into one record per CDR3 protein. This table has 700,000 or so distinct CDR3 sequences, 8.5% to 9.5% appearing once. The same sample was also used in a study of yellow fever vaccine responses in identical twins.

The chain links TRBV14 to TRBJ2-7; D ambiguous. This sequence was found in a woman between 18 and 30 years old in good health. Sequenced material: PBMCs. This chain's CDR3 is CASSLLQNSYEQYF. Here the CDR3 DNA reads TGTGCCAGCAGTCTGTTACAGAACTCCTACGAGCAGTACTTC.